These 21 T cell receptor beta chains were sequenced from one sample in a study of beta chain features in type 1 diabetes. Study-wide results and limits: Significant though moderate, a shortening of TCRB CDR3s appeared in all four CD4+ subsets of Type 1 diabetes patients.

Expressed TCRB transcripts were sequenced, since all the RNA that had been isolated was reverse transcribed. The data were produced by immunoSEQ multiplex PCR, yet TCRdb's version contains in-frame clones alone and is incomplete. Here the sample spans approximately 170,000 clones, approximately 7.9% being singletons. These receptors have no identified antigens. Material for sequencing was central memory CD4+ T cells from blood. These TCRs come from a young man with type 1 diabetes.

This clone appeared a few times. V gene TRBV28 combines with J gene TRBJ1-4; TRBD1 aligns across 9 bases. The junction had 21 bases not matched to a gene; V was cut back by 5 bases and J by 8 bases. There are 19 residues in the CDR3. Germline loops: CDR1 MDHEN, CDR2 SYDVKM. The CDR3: CASSPLMSRDREGREKLFF. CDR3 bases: TGTGCCAGCAGTCCCCTCATGTCCCGGGACAGGGAAGGACGAGAAAAACTGTTTTTT.

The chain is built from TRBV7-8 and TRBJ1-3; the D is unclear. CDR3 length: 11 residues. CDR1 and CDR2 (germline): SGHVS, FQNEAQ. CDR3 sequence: CAWPSGNTIYF. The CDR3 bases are TGTGCGTGGCCCTCTGGAAACACCATATATTTT.

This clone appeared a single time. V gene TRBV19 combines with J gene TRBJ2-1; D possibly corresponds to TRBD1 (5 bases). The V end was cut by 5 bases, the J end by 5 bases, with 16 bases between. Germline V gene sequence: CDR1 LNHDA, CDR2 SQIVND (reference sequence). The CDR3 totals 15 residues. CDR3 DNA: TGTGCCAGTAGTGCCCAGGGCACGATTAACAATGAGCAGTTCTTC. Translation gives CASSAQGTINNEQFF. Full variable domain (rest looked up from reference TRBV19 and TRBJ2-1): DGGITQSPKYLFRKEGQNVTLSCEQNLNHDAMYWYRQDPGQGLRLIYYSQIVNDFQKGDIAEGYSVSREKKESFPLTVTSAQKNPTAFYLCASSAQGTINNEQFFGPGTRLTVL.

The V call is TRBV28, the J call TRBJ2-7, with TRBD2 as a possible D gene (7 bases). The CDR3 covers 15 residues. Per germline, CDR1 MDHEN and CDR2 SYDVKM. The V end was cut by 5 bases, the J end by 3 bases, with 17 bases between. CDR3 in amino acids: CASSPAGAVVYEQYF. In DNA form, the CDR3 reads TGTGCCAGCAGTCCCGCGGGGGCGGTAGTCTACGAGCAGTACTTC. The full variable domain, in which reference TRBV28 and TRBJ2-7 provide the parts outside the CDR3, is DVKVTQSSRYLVKRTGEKVFLECVQDMDHENMFWYRQDPGLGLRLIYFSYDVKMKEKGDIPEGYSVSREKKERFSLILESASTNQTSMYLCASSPAGAVVYEQYFGPGTRLTVT.

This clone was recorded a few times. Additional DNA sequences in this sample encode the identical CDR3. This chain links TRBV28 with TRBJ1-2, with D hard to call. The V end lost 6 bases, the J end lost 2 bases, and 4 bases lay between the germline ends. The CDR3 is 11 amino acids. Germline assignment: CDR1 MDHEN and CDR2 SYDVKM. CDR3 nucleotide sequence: TGTGCCAGCAGCCTCAACTATGGCTACACCTTC. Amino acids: CASSLNYGYTF.

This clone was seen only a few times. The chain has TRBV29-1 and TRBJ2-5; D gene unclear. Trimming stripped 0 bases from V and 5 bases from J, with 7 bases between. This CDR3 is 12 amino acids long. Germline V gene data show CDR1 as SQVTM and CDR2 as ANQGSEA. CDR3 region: CSVEDLGETQYF. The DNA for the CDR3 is TGCAGCGTTGAAGATCTCGGGGAGACCCAGTACTTC.

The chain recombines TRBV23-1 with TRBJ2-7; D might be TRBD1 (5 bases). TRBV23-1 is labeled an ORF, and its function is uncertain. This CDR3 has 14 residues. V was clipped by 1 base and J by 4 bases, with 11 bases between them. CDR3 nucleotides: TGCGCCAGCAGTCAATGGGGCCCTTCGTACGAGCAGTACTTC. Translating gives CASSQWGPSYEQYF.

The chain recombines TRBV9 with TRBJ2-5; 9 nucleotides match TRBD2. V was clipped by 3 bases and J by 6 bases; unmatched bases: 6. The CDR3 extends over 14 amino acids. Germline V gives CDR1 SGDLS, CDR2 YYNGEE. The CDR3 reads CASSATGTSKTQYF. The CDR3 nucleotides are TGTGCCAGCAGCGCGACCGGGACTAGCAAGACCCAGTACTTC.

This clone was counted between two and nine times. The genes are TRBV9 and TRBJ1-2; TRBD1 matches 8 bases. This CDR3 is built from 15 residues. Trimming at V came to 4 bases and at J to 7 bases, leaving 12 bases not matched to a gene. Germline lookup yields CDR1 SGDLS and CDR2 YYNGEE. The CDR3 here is CASSFTLPGGSGYTF. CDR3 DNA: TGTGCCAGCAGCTTCACGTTGCCAGGGGGCAGTGGCTACACCTTC.

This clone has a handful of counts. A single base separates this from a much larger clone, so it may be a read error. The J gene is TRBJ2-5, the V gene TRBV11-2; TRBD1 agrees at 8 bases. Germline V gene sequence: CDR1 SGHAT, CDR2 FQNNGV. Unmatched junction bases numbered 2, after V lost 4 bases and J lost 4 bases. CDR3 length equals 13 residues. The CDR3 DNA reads TGTGCCAGCAGCTGGACAGGGCCAGAGACCCAGTACTTC. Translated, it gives CASSWTGPETQYF.

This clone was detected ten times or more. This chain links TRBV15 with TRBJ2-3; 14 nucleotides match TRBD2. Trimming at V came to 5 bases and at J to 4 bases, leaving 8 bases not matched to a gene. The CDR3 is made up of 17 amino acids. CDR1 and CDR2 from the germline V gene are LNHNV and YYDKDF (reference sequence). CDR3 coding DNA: TGTGCCACCAGCCGGAACGCGGGACTAGCGGGAGCAGATACGCAGTATTTT. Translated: CATSRNAGLAGADTQYF.

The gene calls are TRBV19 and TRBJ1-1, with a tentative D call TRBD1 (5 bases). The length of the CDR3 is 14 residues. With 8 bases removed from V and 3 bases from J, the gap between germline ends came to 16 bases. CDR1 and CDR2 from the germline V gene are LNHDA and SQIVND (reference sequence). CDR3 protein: CASVPGTDDTEAFF. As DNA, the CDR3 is TGTGCCAGTGTACCGGGGACTGACGACACTGAAGCTTTCTTT. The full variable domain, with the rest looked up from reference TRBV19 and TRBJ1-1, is DGGITQSPKYLFRKEGQNVTLSCEQNLNHDAMYWYRQDPGQGLRLIYYSQIVNDFQKGDIAEGYSVSREKKESFPLTVTSAQKNPTAFYLCASVPGTDDTEAFFGQGTRLTVV.

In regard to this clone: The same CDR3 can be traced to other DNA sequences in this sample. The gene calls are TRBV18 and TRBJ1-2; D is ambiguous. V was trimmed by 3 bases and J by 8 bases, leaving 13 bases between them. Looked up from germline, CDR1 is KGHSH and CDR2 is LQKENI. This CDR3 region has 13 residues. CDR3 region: CASSPETDSGYTF. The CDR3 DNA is TGTGCCAGCTCACCTGAAACTGATAGCGGCTACACCTTC.

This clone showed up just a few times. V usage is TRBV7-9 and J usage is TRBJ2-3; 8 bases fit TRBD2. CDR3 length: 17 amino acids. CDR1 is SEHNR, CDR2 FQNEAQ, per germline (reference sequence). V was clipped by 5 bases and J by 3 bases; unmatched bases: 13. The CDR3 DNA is TGTGCCAGCAGCCCACCGGGAGGCGGGGGGTTAACAGATACGCAGTATTTT. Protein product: CASSPPGGGGLTDTQYF.

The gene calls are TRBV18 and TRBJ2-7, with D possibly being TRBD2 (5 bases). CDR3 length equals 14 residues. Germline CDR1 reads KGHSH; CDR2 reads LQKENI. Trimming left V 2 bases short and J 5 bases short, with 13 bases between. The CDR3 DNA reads TGTGCCAGCTCACCAGGCGGGTCGTCCCACGAGCAGTACTTC. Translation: CASSPGGSSHEQYF.

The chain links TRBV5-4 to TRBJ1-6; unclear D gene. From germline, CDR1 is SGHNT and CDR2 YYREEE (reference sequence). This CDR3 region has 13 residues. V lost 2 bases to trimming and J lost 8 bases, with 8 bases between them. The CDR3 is CASSFNGDSPLHF. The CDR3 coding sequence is TGTGCCAGCAGCTTCAACGGGGATTCACCCCTCCACTTT.

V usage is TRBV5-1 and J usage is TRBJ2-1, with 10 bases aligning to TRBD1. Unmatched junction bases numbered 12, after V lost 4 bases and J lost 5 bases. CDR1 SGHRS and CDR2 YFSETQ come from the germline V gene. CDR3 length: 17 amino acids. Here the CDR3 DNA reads TGCGCCAGCAGCATCGGGGACGGGGACAGGGGCAACAATGAGCAGTTCTTC. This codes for CASSIGDGDRGNNEQFF.

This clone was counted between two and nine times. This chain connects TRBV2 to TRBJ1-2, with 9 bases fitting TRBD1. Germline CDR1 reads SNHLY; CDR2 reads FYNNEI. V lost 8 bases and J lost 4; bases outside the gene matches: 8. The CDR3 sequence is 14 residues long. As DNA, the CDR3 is TGTGCCAGCCGCCAGGGGACAGGGCCCTATGGCTACACCTTC. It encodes CASRQGTGPYGYTF.

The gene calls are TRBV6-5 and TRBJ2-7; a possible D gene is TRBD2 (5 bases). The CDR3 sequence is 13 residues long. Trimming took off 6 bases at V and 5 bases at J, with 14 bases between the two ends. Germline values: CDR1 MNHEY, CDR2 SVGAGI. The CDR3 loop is CASRVPRGNEQYF. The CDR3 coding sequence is TGTGCCAGCAGGGTCCCCCGGGGAAACGAGCAGTACTTC.

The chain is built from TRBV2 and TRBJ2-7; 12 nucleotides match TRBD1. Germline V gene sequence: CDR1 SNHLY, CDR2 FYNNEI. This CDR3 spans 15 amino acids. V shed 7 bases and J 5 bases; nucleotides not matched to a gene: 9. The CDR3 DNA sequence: TGTGCCAGCACCACAACCGGGACAGGGGGCCACGAGCAGTACTTC. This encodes CASTTTGTGGHEQYF.

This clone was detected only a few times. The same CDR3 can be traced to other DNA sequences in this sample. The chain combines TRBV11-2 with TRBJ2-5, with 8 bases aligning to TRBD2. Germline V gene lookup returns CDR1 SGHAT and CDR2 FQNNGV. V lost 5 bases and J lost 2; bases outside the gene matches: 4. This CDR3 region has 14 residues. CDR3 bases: TGTGCCAGCAGCCCGGGGGGGCCGCAAGAGACCCAGTACTTC. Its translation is CASSPGGPQETQYF.